Following are 15 T cell receptor beta chains from one sample sequenced in a study of regulatory T cells in long-lasting Graves disease. The time point was: persistent/refractory GD, antithyroid drugs over 5 years with positive TRAb. The authors made the TCR library using RNA they extracted from PBMCs. Arm-PCR of CDR3 regions and iRepertoire HTBI primers were the basis on which TCR beta libraries were built. MiXCR, applied by TCRdb to the multiplex PCR reads, yields one record per CDR3 protein. This sample has roughly 400,000 distinct CDR3 sequences, with 21% found just once. Sequencing used peripheral blood mononuclear cells (PBMCs), obtained when the disease was refractory, from a patient treated with antithyroid drugs. The origin of the receptors is a female donor with Graves disease.

This clonotype came up a few times. This chain connects TRBV11-2 to TRBJ2-1; the match to TRBD2 covers 10 bases. CDR1 is SGHAT, CDR2 FQNNGV, per germline. The CDR3 sequence is 15 residues long. V gave up 2 bases and J gave up 7 bases; unmatched junction bases: 5. In DNA form, the CDR3 reads TGTGCCAGCAGCTTAAGCGGGAGGGCAAGTAATGAGCAGTTCTTC. Translated: CASSLSGRASNEQFF.

V is TRBV24-1 and J is TRBJ2-3; no clear D gene. The V gene lost 3 bases and the J gene lost 0 bases, with 9 bases spanning the gap. Germline V gene sequence: CDR1 KGHDR, CDR2 SFDVKD. This CDR3 contains 15 residues. CDR3 sequence reads: CATSDPVRSTDTQYF. The CDR3 coding sequence is TGTGCCACCAGTGATCCAGTGCGAAGCACAGATACGCAGTATTTT.

This clonotype came up a few times. This chain uses TRBV6-5 with TRBJ2-7, with 7 positions matching TRBD1. The CDR3 runs 15 residues. From germline, CDR1 is MNHEY and CDR2 SVGAGI. The V and J ends lost 2 bases and 2 bases, in that order; junction bases with no gene match: 6. The CDR3 bases are TGTGCCAGCAGTTACACCGGGACAGCCGCCTACGAGCAGTACTTC. Its protein product is CASSYTGTAAYEQYF.

At least ten counts were recorded for this clonotype. The chain joins TRBV28 to TRBJ1-4, with D perhaps TRBD1 (5 bases). Germline values: CDR1 MDHEN, CDR2 SYDVKM. This CDR3 region has 16 residues. V lost 5 bases and J lost 5, with 18 bases in between. The CDR3 DNA reads as TGTGCCAGCAGTCCACGACAGTTCCGGGCAAATGAAAAACTGTTTTTT. Translated: CASSPRQFRANEKLFF.

This chain links TRBV6-5 with TRBJ2-1; 10 bases align to TRBD2. The V gene's germline CDR1 is MNHEY and CDR2 SVGAGI. The junction had 5 bases not matched to a gene; V was cut back by 1 base and J by 8 bases. This CDR3 comprises 15 residues. CDR3 loop: CASSYLGLAVHEQFF. DNA for the CDR3: TGTGCCAGCAGTTACTTAGGACTAGCGGTGCATGAGCAGTTCTTC.

As to this clonotype: The junction differs from germline at one of its ends, possibly a read error. The J gene is TRBJ2-3, the V gene TRBV14; a weak D match, TRBD2 (7 bases). The CDR3 is made up of 16 amino acids. Germline V gene lookup returns CDR1 SGHDN and CDR2 FVKESK. The CDR3 sequence: CASSQDSGGGTGTQYF. The DNA for the CDR3 is TGTGCCAGCAGCCAAGACTCGGGGGGCGGCACAGGTACGCAGTATTTT.

In its sample, this clonotype was seen a few times. The gene calls are TRBV7-6 and TRBJ2-7; TRBD2 matches at 9 bases. From germline, CDR1 is SGHVS and CDR2 FNYEAQ. The ends lost 2 bases at V and 1 base at J; junction bases unmatched: 12. The CDR3 runs to 18 residues. This CDR3 is CASSLMGVAGDGSYEQYF. CDR3 in DNA: TGTGCCAGCAGCTTAATGGGAGTAGCGGGAGATGGTTCCTACGAGCAGTACTTC.

Ten or more counts support this clonotype. The chain recombines TRBV6-1 with TRBJ1-4; D is unclear. This CDR3 is built from 14 residues. The V and J ends lost 2 bases and 4 bases respectively, with 8 bases between them. Looked up from germline, CDR1 is MNHNS and CDR2 is SASEGT. The DNA of the CDR3 is TGTGCCAGCAGTGAACTCGGACTTAATGAAAAACTGTTTTTT. Protein product: CASSELGLNEKLFF.

This chain joins TRBV7-3 and TRBJ2-2; D is perhaps TRBD1 (5 bases). CDR3 length: 12 residues. Germline-derived CDR1 and CDR2 are SGHTA and FQGTGA. V was clipped by 7 bases and J by 6 bases, with 9 bases between them. CDR3 in amino acids: CASKGVAGELFF. As DNA, the CDR3 is TGTGCCAGCAAAGGGGTGGCCGGGGAGCTGTTTTTT.

This clonotype has ten or more counts. The chain links TRBV6-1 to TRBJ2-2; the match to TRBD2 covers 11 bases. The J segment lost 4 bases and the V segment lost 5 bases, leaving 6 bases of the junction unmatched. This CDR3 is built from 16 residues. In germline, CDR1 is MNHNS, CDR2 SASEGT. CDR3 sequence reads: CASSLRGLAGTGELFF. CDR3 sequence (DNA): TGTGCCAGCAGTCTCCGCGGACTAGCGGGCACCGGGGAGCTGTTTTTT.

Many counts were recorded for this clonotype. The chain joins TRBV29-1 to TRBJ2-5, with 8 bases lining up with TRBD2. The CDR3 covers 16 residues. Looked up from germline, CDR1 is SQVTM and CDR2 is ANQGSEA. The trim removed 1 base at V and 4 bases at J, leaving 11 bases unmatched. As DNA, the CDR3 is TGCAGCGTTGAAGTGTGGCTAGCGGGCCAGGGAGAGACCCAGTACTTC. It is translated as CSVEVWLAGQGETQYF.

This clonotype was seen only a few times. The gene calls are TRBV9 and TRBJ2-2; 15 bases fit TRBD2. V was clipped by 3 bases and J by 4 bases; unmatched bases: 7. The V gene's germline CDR1 is SGDLS and CDR2 YYNGEE. The CDR3 consists of 18 residues. In DNA form, the CDR3 reads TGTGCCAGCAGCGAAGGACTAGCGGGAGGGCCGGGCACCGGGGAGCTGTTTTTT. It yields the protein CASSEGLAGGPGTGELFF.

In its sample, this clonotype was seen many times. The chain couples TRBV28 to TRBJ2-2; 8 bases agree with TRBD1. In germline, CDR1 is MDHEN, CDR2 SYDVKM. The V and J ends lost 5 bases and 5 bases, in that order; junction bases with no gene match: 19. The CDR3 is 19 amino acids. As DNA, the CDR3 is TGTGCCAGCAGTCTTGTAGGGGGACAGGTCGCACTACCTACCGGGGAGCTGTTTTTT. Protein product: CASSLVGGQVALPTGELFF.

This clonotype occurred a few times. The CDR3 is CSVRATNEKLFF. CDR3 sequence (DNA): TGCAGCGTTCGAGCAACTAATGAAAAACTGTTTTTT. The gene calls are TRBV29-1 and TRBJ1-4; D is undetermined. V lost 5 bases, J lost 0 bases, and 4 bases lay in between. The length of the CDR3 is 12 residues. CDR1 SQVTM and CDR2 ANQGSEA come from the germline V gene.

This clonotype was seen repeatedly, ten times or more. V usage is TRBV2 and J usage is TRBJ1-4; 9 bases align to TRBD1. The CDR3 runs to 14 residues. Losses at the gene ends were 6 bases for V and 10 bases for J; bases not matched to a gene: 9. Germline CDR1 is SNHLY and CDR2 is FYNNEI. The CDR3 region is CASRNRDRVGKLFF. The CDR3 DNA follows: TGTGCCAGCAGGAACCGGGACAGGGTCGGAAAACTGTTTTTT.